This T cell receptor (beta chain) comes out of a study of brain T cells in children with intractable seizures. Here immunoSEQ multiplex PCR was the method, and the copy in TCRdb shows in-frame clones only, minus some. The table lists 340,000 or so clones, over 90% of them singletons, with 4.5% to 7% in the top ten. Trimming at V came to 0 bases and at J to 5 bases, leaving 4 bases not matched to a gene. Germline-derived CDR1 and CDR2 are GTSNPN and SVGIG (reference sequence). The CDR3 contains 15 residues. Study-wide findings and caveats: Pre- and post-surgery blood differed in depth, so pre-surgery absences may be undersampling.

As to this clone: Its antigen is currently unknown.

Time point: blood from clinic visit 5 months post-surgery; TSC patient then seizure free. Only cases whose brain tissue showed the highest T cell transcript signatures were sequenced. Patients received at least one anti-epileptic drug before surgery. Source: peripheral blood, taken more than 4 months after surgery. V usage is TRBV30 and J usage is TRBJ2-5; 12 positions agree with TRBD2. This clonotype was obtained from a boy younger than two with tuberous sclerosis and intractable seizures. The CDR3 is CAWSVTSGGGETQYF. The DNA of the CDR3 is TGTGCCTGGAGTGTGACTAGCGGGGGTGGGGAGACCCAGTACTTC.